Listed here are 2 T cell receptor beta chains from one sample, sequenced in a study of OX40 agonist ivuxolimab in advanced cancers. The method was immunoSEQ multiplex PCR; TCRdb's version includes in-frame clones alone and lacks a portion of them. The sample contains roughly 96,000 clones, approximately 84% of which appear only once. The starting material was CD4+ or CD8+ T cells sorted from blood, obtained in a trial of the OX40 agonist ivuxolimab. Receptors originate from an adult with an advanced solid tumor such as melanoma, head and neck, liver or kidney cancer.

This chain uses TRBV12-5 with TRBJ1-5; D is unresolved. Per germline, CDR1 LGHNT and CDR2 FRNRAP. The CDR3 spans 14 residues. Trimming pared 1 base from V and 0 bases from J, leaving 4 bases between. The DNA of the CDR3 is TGTGCTAGTGGTTTGGGGCCTAGCAATCAGCCCCAGCATTTT. Translation: CASGLGPSNQPQHF. The entire variable domain, with the rest obtained from reference TRBV12-5 and TRBJ1-5, is as follows: DARVTQTPRHKVTEMGQEVTMRCQPILGHNTVFWYRQTMMQGLELLAYFRNRAPLDDSGMPKDRFSAEMPDATLATLKIQPSEPRDSAVYFCASGLGPSNQPQHFGDGTRLSIL.

The V call is TRBV20-1, the J call TRBJ2-1; D is uncertain. CDR1 and CDR2 (germline): DFQATT, SNEGSKA (reference sequence). Trimming cost V 5 bases and J 10 bases, with 12 bases left between them. CDR3 size: 11 residues. The CDR3, as DNA: TGCAGTGCTCCCCCTAGTTACGAGCAGTTCTTC. This gives the protein CSAPPSYEQFF.